This T cell receptor beta chain was identified in a study of Graves' ophthalmopathy and Graves' hyperthyroidism. This clonotype occurred a few times. CDR1 and CDR2 from the germline V gene are MNHEY and SMNVEV (reference sequence). The V gene lost 0 bases and the J gene lost 3 bases, with 6 bases spanning the gap. The CDR3 runs to 13 residues. The authors amplified TCR beta CDR3 regions, and they did so from RNA transcripts for repertoire sequencing. An initial RT-PCR round employing HTBI primers preceded a second-round multiplex PCR. TCRdb processed the multiplex PCR reads anew with MiXCR; each CDR3 protein has one entry. The top ten clones hold around 3% of a sample with 600,000 to 700,000 distinct CDR3 sequences, about 40% of them seen once.

The receptor comes from an adult man with Graves' ophthalmopathy. The sequenced sample was peripheral blood. The V gene is TRBV27, the J gene TRBJ2-7; D ambiguous. The CDR3 DNA is TGTGCCAGCAGTTTATCTCAATTCTACGAGCAGTACTTC. Encoded protein: CASSLSQFYEQYF.